This T cell receptor (beta chain) is from a study of blood T cells in healthy people across ages. With respect to this clonotype: A much bigger clone sits one base away, suggesting this may be a read error.

Germline values: CDR1 SGHVS, CDR2 FNYEAQ. With V trimmed by 4 bases and J by 4 bases, 12 bases remained unmatched. This CDR3 comprises 17 residues. Peripheral blood was drawn, approximately 9.4 milliliters per donor. Primers used in a second PCR of about 7 to 12 cycles were a sample-barcoded 5' primer and a J-beta primer mix. TCRdb ran MiXCR on the 5' RACE reads and lists one entry per CDR3 protein. This sample carries about 930,000 distinct CDR3 sequences, about 28% of them seen once, and the ten largest clones take more than 8.5%. These data also formed part of another study, on T cells of mothers and their children. Per that paper: There were over 10 million TCR beta CDR3 reads from each mother and a few million from each child.

The chain combines TRBV7-6 with TRBJ2-1; TRBD1 aligns across 8 bases. Sequences were obtained from blood. This clonotype was obtained from a woman between 40 and 55 years old in good health. CDR3 nucleotides: TGTGCCAGCAGCTCCCCGGACCAGGGGGCTTATTACAATGAGCAGTTCTTC. Translating it yields CASSSPDQGAYYNEQFF.